The clone carrying this T cell receptor beta chain was detected once. Its antigen is not identified. Here immunoSEQ multiplex PCR was the method, and the copy in TCRdb shows in-frame clones only, minus some. Of more than 15,000 clones listed, over 70% are singletons. Specified time point: cycle 4 day 1 (C4D1), after 6 weeks of nivolumab. All patients experienced relapse after autologous stem cell transplantation, and brentuximab vedotin exposure was variable. Thawed PBMCs yielded CD4+ T cells through magnetic negative selection. The data were obtained in a study of PD-1 blockade in classical Hodgkin lymphoma. Whole-study findings and limits: Repertoire difference causes, possibly disease activity or prior therapy, remain undefined. Patients starting nivolumab under 1 year after ASCT were excluded. Healthy donors reportedly exceeded newly diagnosed patients in baseline TCR diversity.

Germline CDR1 and CDR2: SGHVS and FNYEAQ. The CDR3 consists of 12 residues. Trimming took 0 bases from V and 4 from J, leaving 0 bases between them. Sequencing was performed on CD4+ T cells from blood, taken before the fourth cycle of nivolumab. The chain couples TRBV7-6 to TRBJ2-2; unclear D gene. This TCR derives from a human donor with classical Hodgkin lymphoma. The CDR3: CASSLATGELFF. DNA for the CDR3: TGTGCCAGCAGCTTAGCCACCGGGGAGCTGTTTTTT. Drawing the rest from reference TRBV7-6 and TRBJ2-2, the complete variable domain is GAGVSQSPRYKVTKRGQDVALRCDPISGHVSLYWYRQALGQGPEFLTYFNYEAQQDKSGLPNDRFSAERPEGSISTLTIQRTEQRDSAMYRCASSLATGELFFGEGSRLTVL.